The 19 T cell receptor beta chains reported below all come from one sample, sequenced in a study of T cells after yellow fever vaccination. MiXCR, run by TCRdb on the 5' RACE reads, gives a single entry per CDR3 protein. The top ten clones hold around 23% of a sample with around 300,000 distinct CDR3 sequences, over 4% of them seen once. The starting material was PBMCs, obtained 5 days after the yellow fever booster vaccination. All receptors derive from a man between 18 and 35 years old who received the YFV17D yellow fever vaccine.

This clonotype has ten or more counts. The CDR3 coding sequence is TGCGCCAGCAGCTTGGGGACAGGGACGGCAGATACGCAGTATTTT. It codes for CASSLGTGTADTQYF. This chain uses TRBV5-1 with TRBJ2-3, with 8 bases fitting TRBD1. From germline, CDR1 is SGHRS and CDR2 YFSETQ. CDR3 length: 15 amino acids. Unmatched junction bases numbered 4, after V lost 0 bases and J lost 4 bases.

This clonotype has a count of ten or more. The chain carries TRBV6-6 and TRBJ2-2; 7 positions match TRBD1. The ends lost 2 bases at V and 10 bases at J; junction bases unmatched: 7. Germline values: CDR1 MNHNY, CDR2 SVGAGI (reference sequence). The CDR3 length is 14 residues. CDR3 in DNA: TGTGCCAGCAGTTACCCTACAGGGGTGGAGGAGCTGTTTTTT. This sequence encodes CASSYPTGVEELFF.

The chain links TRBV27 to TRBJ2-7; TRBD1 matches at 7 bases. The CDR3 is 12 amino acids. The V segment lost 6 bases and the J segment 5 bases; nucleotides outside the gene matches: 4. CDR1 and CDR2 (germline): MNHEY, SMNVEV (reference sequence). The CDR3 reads CASRTGQNEQYF. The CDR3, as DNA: TGTGCCAGCAGGACGGGACAGAACGAGCAGTACTTC.

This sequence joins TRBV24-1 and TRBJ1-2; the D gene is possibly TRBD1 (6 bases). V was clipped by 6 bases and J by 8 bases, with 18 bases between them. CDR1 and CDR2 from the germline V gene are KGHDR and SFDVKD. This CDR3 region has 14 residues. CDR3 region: CATSLSGGEGGYTF. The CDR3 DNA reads TGTGCCACCAGTCTGTCCGGGGGCGAGGGCGGCTACACCTTC.

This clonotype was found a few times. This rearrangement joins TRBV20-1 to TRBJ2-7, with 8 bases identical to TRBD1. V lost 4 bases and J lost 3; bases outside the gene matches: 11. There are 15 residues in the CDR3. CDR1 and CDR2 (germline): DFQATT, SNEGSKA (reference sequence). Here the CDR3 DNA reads TGCAGTGCTAATTCTCCGGGACAGGCCTTCTACGAGCAGTACTTC. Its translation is CSANSPGQAFYEQYF.

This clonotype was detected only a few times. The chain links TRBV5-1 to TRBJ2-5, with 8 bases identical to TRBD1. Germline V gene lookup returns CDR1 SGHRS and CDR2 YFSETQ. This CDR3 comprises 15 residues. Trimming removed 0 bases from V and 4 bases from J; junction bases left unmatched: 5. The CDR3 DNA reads TGCGCCAGCAGCTTGGGGACAGGGATGGGAGAGACCCAGTACTTC. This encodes CASSLGTGMGETQYF. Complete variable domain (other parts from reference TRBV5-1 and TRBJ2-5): KAGVTQTPRYLIKTRGQQVTLSCSPISGHRSVSWYQQTPGQGLQFLFEYFSETQRNKGNFPGRFSGRQFSNSRSEMNVSTLELGDSALYLCASSLGTGMGETQYFGPGTRLLVL.

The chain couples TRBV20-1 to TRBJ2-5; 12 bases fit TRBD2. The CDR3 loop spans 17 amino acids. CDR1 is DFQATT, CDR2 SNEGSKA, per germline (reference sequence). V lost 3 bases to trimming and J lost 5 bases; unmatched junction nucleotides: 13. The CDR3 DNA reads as TGCAGTGCTAGCGCGCCTAGACTAGCGGGGGTGCGGGAGACCCAGTACTTC. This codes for CSASAPRLAGVRETQYF.

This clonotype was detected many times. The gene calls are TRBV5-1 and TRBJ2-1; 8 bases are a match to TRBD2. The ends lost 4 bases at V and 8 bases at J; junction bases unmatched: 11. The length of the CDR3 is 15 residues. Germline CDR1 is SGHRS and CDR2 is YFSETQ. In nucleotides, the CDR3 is TGCGCCAGCAGCCTTCCCTCGGGGGGGAGCGATGAGCAGTTCTTC. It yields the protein CASSLPSGGSDEQFF.

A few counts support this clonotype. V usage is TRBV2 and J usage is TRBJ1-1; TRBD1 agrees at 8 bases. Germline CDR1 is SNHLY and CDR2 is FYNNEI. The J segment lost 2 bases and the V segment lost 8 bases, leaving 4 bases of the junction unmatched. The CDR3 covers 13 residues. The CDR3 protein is CASEGQANTEAFF. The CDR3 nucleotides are TGTGCCAGCGAGGGACAGGCAAACACTGAAGCTTTCTTT. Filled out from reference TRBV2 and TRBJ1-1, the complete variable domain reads EPEVTQTPSHQVTQMGQEVILRCVPISNHLYFYWYRQILGQKVEFLVSFYNNEISEKSEIFDDQFSVERPDGSNFTLKIRSTKLEDSAMYFCASEGQANTEAFFGQGTRLTVV.

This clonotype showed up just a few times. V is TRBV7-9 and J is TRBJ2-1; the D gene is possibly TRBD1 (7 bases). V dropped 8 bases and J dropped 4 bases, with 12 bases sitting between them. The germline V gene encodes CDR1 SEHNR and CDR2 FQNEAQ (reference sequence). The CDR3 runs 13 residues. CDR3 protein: CASAGQLYNEQFF. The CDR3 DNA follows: TGTGCCAGCGCGGGACAGCTGTACAATGAGCAGTTCTTC.

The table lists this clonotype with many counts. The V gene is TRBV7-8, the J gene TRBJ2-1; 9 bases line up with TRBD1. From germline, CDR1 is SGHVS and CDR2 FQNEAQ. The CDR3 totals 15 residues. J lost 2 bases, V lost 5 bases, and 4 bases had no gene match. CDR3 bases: TGTGCCAGCAGCCCTTGGACAGGGGCCTACAATGAGCAGTTCTTC. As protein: CASSPWTGAYNEQFF.

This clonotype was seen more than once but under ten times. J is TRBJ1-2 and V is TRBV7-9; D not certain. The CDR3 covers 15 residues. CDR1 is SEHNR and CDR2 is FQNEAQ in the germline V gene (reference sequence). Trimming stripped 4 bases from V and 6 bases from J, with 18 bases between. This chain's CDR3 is CASSSGRPQKDGYTF. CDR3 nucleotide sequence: TGTGCCAGCAGCTCTGGTAGGCCCCAGAAGGATGGCTACACCTTC.

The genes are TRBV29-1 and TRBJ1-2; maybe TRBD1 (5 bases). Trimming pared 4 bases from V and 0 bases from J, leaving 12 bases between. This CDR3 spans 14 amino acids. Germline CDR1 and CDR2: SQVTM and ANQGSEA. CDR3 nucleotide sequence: TGCAGCGTTGCTCAGCGAGGGGCTAACTATGGCTACACCTTC. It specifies CSVAQRGANYGYTF.

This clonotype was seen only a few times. The CDR3 loop is CASSHDAGGNYGYTF. CDR3 DNA sequence: TGTGCCAGCAGCCACGACGCAGGGGGCAACTATGGCTACACCTTC. The J gene is TRBJ1-2, the V gene TRBV5-5; TRBD1 matches 8 bases. The CDR3 spans 15 residues. Germline trimming cut 4 bases from V and 2 bases from J; bases unmatched to any gene: 7. Germline loops: CDR1 SGHKS, CDR2 YYEKEE (reference sequence).

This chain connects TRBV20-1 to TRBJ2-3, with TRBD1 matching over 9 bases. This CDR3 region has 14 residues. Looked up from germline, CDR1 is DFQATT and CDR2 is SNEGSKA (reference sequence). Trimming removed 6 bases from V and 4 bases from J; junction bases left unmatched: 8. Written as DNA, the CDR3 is TGCAGTGCCCAACCGGGACAGGGCGCAGATACGCAGTATTTT. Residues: CSAQPGQGADTQYF.

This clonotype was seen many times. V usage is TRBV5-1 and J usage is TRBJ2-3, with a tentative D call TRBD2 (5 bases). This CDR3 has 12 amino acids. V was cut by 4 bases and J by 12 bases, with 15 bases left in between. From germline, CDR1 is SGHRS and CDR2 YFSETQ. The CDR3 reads CASSPGLGRQYF. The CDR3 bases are TGCGCCAGCAGCCCCGGACTGGGAAGACAGTATTTT.

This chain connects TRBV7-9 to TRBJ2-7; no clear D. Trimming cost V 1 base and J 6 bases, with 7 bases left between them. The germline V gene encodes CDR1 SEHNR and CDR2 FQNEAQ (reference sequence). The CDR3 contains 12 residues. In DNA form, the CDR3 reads TGTGCCAGCAGCTTAGGGTTCAGCGAGCAGTACGTC. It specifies CASSLGFSEQYV.

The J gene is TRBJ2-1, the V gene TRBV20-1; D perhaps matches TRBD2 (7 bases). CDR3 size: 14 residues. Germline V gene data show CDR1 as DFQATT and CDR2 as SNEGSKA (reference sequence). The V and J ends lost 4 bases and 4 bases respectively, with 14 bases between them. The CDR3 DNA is TGCAGTGCTAAGCCGGGGGGCCGATACAATGAGCAGTTCTTC. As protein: CSAKPGGRYNEQFF.

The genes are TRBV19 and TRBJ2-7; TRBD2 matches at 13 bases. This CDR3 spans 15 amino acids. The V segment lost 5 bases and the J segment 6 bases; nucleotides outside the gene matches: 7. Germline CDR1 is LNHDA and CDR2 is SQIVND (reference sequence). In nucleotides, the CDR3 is TGTGCCAGTAGTCCCTGGACTAGCGGGGGCAGCGAGCAGTACTTC. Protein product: CASSPWTSGGSEQYF. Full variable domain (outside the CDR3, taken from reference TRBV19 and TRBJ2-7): DGGITQSPKYLFRKEGQNVTLSCEQNLNHDAMYWYRQDPGQGLRLIYYSQIVNDFQKGDIAEGYSVSREKKESFPLTVTSAQKNPTAFYLCASSPWTSGGSEQYFGPGTRLTVT.